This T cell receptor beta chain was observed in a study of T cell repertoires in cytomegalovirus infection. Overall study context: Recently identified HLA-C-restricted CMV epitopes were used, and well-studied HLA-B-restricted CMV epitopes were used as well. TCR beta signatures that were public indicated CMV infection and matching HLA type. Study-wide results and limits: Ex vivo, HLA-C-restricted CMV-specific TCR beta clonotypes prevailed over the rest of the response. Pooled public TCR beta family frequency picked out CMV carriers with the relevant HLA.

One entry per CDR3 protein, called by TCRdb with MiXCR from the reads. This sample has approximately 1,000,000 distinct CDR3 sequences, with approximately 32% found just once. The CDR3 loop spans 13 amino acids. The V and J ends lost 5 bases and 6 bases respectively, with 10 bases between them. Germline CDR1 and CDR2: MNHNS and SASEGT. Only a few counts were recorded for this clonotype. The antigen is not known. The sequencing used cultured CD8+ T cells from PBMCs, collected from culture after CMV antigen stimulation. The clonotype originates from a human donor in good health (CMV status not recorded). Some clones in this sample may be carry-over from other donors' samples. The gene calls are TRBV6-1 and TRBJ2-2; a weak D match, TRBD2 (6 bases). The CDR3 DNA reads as TGTGCCAGCAGTCCTGCTAGCGCCGGGGAGCTGTTTTTT. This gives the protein CASSPASAGELFF.